This T cell receptor beta chain was recorded in a study of T cells in tumors after PD-1 blockade. Study background: Patients received pembrolizumab 200 mg every 3 weeks or cemiplimab 350 mg every 2 weeks. On average, peripheral blood gave 100,000 to 140,000 TCR templates and under 45,000 unique clonotypes. Study-level results: Peripheral recruitment is suggested, as some novel exhausted tumor clones were in pre-treatment blood.

The CDR3 sequence is 14 residues long. Germline values: CDR1 SGHDN, CDR2 FVKESK. V lost 4 bases and J lost 10; bases outside the gene matches: 7. There are a few counts of this clone. Its antigen is not identified. Produced via immunoSEQ multiplex PCR; TCRdb's table is partial and in-frame only. The sample consists of about 20,000 clones, 81% of them appearing once. The chain is built from TRBV14 and TRBJ1-6, with TRBD1 matching 7 bases. The sequence came from a human donor with advanced basal cell or squamous cell carcinoma (not recorded which). This specimen consisted of PBMCs, obtained after anti-PD-1 therapy. As DNA, the CDR3 is TGTGCCAGCAGCCTTCAGGGGGTAAGGTCACCCCTCCACTTT. Its translation is CASSLQGVRSPLHF.